This T cell receptor beta chain was captured in a study of T cells in Graves' hyperthyroidism and ophthalmopathy. Regions amplified from RNA transcripts were the TCR beta CDR3 regions. HTBI primers drove first-round RT-PCR of the TCR CDR3. In TCRdb, the multiplex PCR reads were re-called with MiXCR into one record per CDR3 protein. The sample contains a few hundred thousand distinct CDR3 sequences, 15% to 19% of which appear only once. The CDR3 length is 16 residues. Germline V gene data show CDR1 as MGHRA and CDR2 as YSYEKL. V was shortened by 1 base and J by 0 bases, with 9 bases between the two germline ends. This clonotype came up many times.

Sequencing was carried out using blood. The receptor comes from a woman aged 18-29 years with Graves' hyperthyroidism. The chain employs TRBV4-1 and TRBJ1-4; D is uncertain. The CDR3 sequence is CASSQAYGTTNEKLFF. The CDR3 region has the DNA TGCGCCAGCAGCCAAGCCTACGGAACAACTAATGAAAAACTGTTTTTT.